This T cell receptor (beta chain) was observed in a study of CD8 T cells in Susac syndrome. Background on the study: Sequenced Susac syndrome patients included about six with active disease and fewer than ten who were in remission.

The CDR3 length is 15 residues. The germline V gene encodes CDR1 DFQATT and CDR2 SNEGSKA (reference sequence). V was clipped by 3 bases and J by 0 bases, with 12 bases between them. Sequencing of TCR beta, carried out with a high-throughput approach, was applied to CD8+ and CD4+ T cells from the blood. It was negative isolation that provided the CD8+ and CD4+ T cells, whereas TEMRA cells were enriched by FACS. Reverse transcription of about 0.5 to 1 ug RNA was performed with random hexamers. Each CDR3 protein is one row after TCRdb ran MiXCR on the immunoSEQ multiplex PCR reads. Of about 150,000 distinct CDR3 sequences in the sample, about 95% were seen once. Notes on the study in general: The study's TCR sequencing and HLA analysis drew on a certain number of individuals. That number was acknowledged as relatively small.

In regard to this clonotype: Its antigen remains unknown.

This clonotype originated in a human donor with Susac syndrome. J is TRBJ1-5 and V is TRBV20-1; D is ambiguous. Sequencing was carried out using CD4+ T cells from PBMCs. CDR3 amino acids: CSARGVESSNQPQHF. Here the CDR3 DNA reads TGCAGTGCTAGGGGCGTGGAGAGTAGCAATCAGCCCCAGCATTTT.